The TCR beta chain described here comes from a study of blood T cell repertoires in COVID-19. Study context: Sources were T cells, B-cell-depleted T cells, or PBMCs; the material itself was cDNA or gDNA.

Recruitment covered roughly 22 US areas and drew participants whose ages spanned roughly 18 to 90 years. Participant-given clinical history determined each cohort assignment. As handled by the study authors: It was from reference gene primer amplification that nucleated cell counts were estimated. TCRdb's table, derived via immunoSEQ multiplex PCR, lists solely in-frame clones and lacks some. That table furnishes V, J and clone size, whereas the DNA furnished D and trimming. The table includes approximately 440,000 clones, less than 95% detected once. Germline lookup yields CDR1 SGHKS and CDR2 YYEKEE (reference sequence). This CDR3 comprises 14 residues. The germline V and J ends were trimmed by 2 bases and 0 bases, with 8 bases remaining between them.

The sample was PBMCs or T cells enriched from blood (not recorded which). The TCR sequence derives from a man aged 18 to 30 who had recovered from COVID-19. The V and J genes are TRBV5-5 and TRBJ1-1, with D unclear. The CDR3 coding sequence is TGTGCCAGCAGCTTAACGGTGGTGAACACTGAAGCTTTCTTT. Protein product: CASSLTVVNTEAFF.